This passage covers 25 T cell receptor beta chains from one sample sequenced in a study of T cell repertoires in cytomegalovirus infection (dated by TCRdb to between 2019 and 2020). The sequencer was an Illumina HiSeq 1500. TCRdb reanalyzed the raw reads on its own, using fastp at Q25 for trimming and MiXCR for clone calling, and kept in-frame beta chains. Each record represents a unique CDR3 protein, reported with the most common genes and DNA among its rows. This sample gives fewer than 250,000 distinct CDR3 sequences in total; about 23% of them show up just once. 18% of the sample is held by the ten biggest clonotypes. Sequencing was done on a sample of CD8+ T cells from PBMCs. The receptor set was obtained from a human donor in good health (CMV status not recorded). Some clones in this sample may be carry-over from other donors' samples.

CDR3 amino acids: CSAGQWSGGPNEQFF. CDR3 in DNA: TGCAGTGCGGGGCAGTGGTCAGGGGGTCCCAATGAGCAGTTCTTC. This chain uses TRBV20-1 with TRBJ2-1; 7 bases are a match to TRBD1. Losses at the gene ends were 6 bases for V and 6 bases for J; bases not matched to a gene: 14. This CDR3 spans 15 amino acids. Per germline, CDR1 DFQATT and CDR2 SNEGSKA (reference sequence).

V is TRBV20-1 and J is TRBJ2-5; 7 nucleotides match TRBD1. With 3 bases clipped from V and 9 bases from J, the junction kept 10 bases outside the gene matches. This CDR3 contains 13 residues. The germline CDR1 and CDR2 sequences are DFQATT and SNEGSKA (reference sequence). The CDR3 sequence: CSARTGSGVAQYF. The CDR3 DNA sequence: TGCAGTGCTAGGACAGGGTCAGGGGTGGCCCAGTACTTC.

The V gene is TRBV4-1, the J gene TRBJ2-7; D not resolved. The CDR3 length is 15 residues. V was clipped by 0 bases and J by 0 bases, with 9 bases between them. Germline loops: CDR1 MGHRA, CDR2 YSYEKL. CDR3 region: CASSQDILGSYEQYF. The CDR3 coding sequence is TGCGCCAGCAGCCAAGACATCCTGGGCTCCTACGAGCAGTACTTC.

The chain joins TRBV11-3 to TRBJ2-5; TRBD2 might be the D (5 bases). From germline, CDR1 is SGHNT and CDR2 YENEEA. The CDR3 extends over 19 amino acids. Trimming stripped 4 bases from V and 2 bases from J, with 26 bases between. The CDR3 sequence: CASSSGQRNNIHVQETQYF. For the CDR3, the DNA is TGTGCCAGCAGCTCAGGCCAGCGGAATAACATTCACGTACAAGAGACCCAGTACTTC.

This clonotype was counted many times. The CDR3, as DNA: TGTGCCAGCAGCTTAGCGCGCCAGGGGGCGGGAAACACCATATATTTT. Amino acid sequence: CASSLARQGAGNTIYF. V usage is TRBV7-9 and J usage is TRBJ1-3; TRBD1 agrees at 8 bases. Germline V lookup: CDR1 SEHNR, CDR2 FQNEAQ (reference sequence). With 0 bases clipped from V and 4 bases from J, the junction kept 5 bases outside the gene matches. The CDR3 length is 16 residues.

The chain combines TRBV28 with TRBJ2-7, with D tentatively TRBD1 or TRBD2 (6 bases each). The length of the CDR3 is 13 residues. Trimming cost V 6 bases and J 3 bases, with 12 bases left between them. Germline CDR1 and CDR2: MDHEN and SYDVKM. Here the CDR3 reads CASRRGVDYEQYF. CDR3 in DNA: TGTGCCAGCAGAAGGGGGGTAGACTACGAGCAGTACTTC.

This clonotype was observed many times. This rearrangement joins TRBV7-9 to TRBJ2-7, with 12 bases fitting TRBD2. CDR3 length: 17 amino acids. CDR1 SEHNR and CDR2 FQNEAQ come from the germline V gene (reference sequence). Trimming at V came to 5 bases and at J to 2 bases, leaving 10 bases not matched to a gene. CDR3 protein: CASSPEPTSGRTYEQYF. CDR3 sequence (DNA): TGTGCCAGCAGCCCCGAGCCGACTAGCGGGAGAACCTACGAGCAGTACTTC.

The rearrangement uses TRBV27 and TRBJ2-2; 7 nucleotides align to TRBD1. CDR3 length: 17 residues. Looked up from germline, CDR1 is MNHEY and CDR2 is SMNVEV (reference sequence). Germline trimming cut 3 bases from V and 3 bases from J; bases unmatched to any gene: 10. The DNA for the CDR3 is TGTGCCAGCAGTTTCTCGGCTACAGGGGCTTACACCGGGGAGCTGTTTTTT. As protein: CASSFSATGAYTGELFF.

The table lists this clonotype with a few counts. The chain combines TRBV2 with TRBJ2-7; no reliable D call. The V end was cut by 2 bases, the J end by 4 bases, with 12 bases between. Germline CDR1 reads SNHLY; CDR2 reads FYNNEI. This CDR3 is 14 amino acids long. The DNA for the CDR3 is TGTGCCAGCAGTGAACCCGGGCAGTTTTACGAGCAGTACTTC. Translating it yields CASSEPGQFYEQYF.

V and J are TRBV6-5 and TRBJ1-5; no definite D call. The germline CDR1 and CDR2 sequences are MNHEY and SVGAGI. Trimming shortened V by 0 bases and J by 9 bases, and 9 bases separated the two germline ends. This CDR3 has 13 amino acids. The CDR3 region has the DNA TGTGCCAGCAGTTACTCCTCGTATGTGCCCCAGCATTTT. Protein product: CASSYSSYVPQHF.

This clonotype was seen many times. The chain combines TRBV7-9 with TRBJ2-7, with 7 nucleotides matching TRBD2. The CDR3 runs to 13 residues. V lost 5 bases to trimming and J lost 2 bases; unmatched junction nucleotides: 3. Germline assignment: CDR1 SEHNR and CDR2 FQNEAQ (reference sequence). In DNA form, the CDR3 reads TGTGCCAGCAGCCGGGGGGAGGCCTACGAGCAGTACTTC. This codes for CASSRGEAYEQYF.

The chain couples TRBV2 to TRBJ2-1; 11 bases are shared with TRBD2. The CDR3 runs 11 residues. Germline assignment: CDR1 SNHLY and CDR2 FYNNEI. V gave up 8 bases and J gave up 15 bases; unmatched junction bases: 6. CDR3 bases: TGTGCCAGCCTTAGCGGGGGGGCGGGGTTCTTC. Translation: CASLSGGAGFF.

This clonotype was detected only a few times. The chain has TRBV29-1 and TRBJ2-1; 11 bases agree with TRBD2. CDR1 is SQVTM and CDR2 is ANQGSEA in the germline V gene. The CDR3 consists of 13 residues. Trimming cost V 4 bases and J 9 bases; bases outside gene matches: 5. As DNA, the CDR3 is TGCAGCGTTGGTAGCGGGGGGGCCCGTGAGCAGTTCTTC. It translates to CSVGSGGAREQFF.

This clonotype was detected only a few times. The rearrangement uses TRBV10-3 and TRBJ2-3; D is undetermined. In germline, CDR1 is ENHRY, CDR2 SYGVKD. Trimming shortened V by 10 bases and J by 4 bases, and 12 bases separated the two germline ends. This CDR3 has 12 residues. CDR3 in DNA: TGTGCCACCCAAAACGGGCCAGATACGCAGTATTTT. It yields the protein CATQNGPDTQYF.

This clonotype is judged medium-sized. This sequence joins TRBV29-1 and TRBJ2-7, with D uncertain. This CDR3 spans 16 amino acids. Trimming stripped 0 bases from V and 2 bases from J, with 17 bases between. Germline lookup yields CDR1 SQVTM and CDR2 ANQGSEA. The CDR3 loop is CSVEDKTLGSTYEQYF. Written as DNA, the CDR3 is TGCAGCGTTGAAGATAAAACTTTGGGGTCAACCTACGAGCAGTACTTC.

Many counts were recorded for this clonotype. The chain is built from TRBV27 and TRBJ1-5; D unclear. CDR1 is MNHEY, CDR2 SMNVEV, per germline (reference sequence). CDR3 size: 11 residues. Trimming took off 8 bases at V and 7 bases at J, with 9 bases between the two ends. The CDR3 region has the DNA TGTGCCAGCGGTCTGGGCCAGCCCCAGCATTTT. Protein: CASGLGQPQHF.

This clonotype was picked up a small number of times. This chain connects TRBV2 to TRBJ2-7; TRBD1 or TRBD2 may be the D gene (6 bases each). Trimming took 3 bases from V and 3 from J, leaving 12 bases between them. The germline V gene has CDR1 SNHLY and CDR2 FYNNEI. This CDR3 region has 14 residues. The CDR3: CASSDSGAYYEQYF. The CDR3 nucleotides are TGTGCCAGCAGTGATTCGGGGGCGTACTACGAGCAGTACTTC.

This clonotype has a handful of counts. The CDR3 DNA reads as TGTGCCAGCAGTTTTGTGTCCGGAAACACCATATATTTT. Translating gives CASSFVSGNTIYF. V is TRBV28 and J is TRBJ1-3; no reliable D call. The CDR3 is 13 residues long. The germline V gene has CDR1 MDHEN and CDR2 SYDVKM. The V gene lost 3 bases and the J gene lost 4 bases, with 7 bases spanning the gap.

There are many counts of this clonotype. The chain employs TRBV27 and TRBJ2-3; 10 positions agree with TRBD1. The CDR3 contains 15 residues. From germline, CDR1 is MNHEY and CDR2 SMNVEV (reference sequence). V lost 5 bases to trimming and J lost 3 bases; unmatched junction nucleotides: 5. The CDR3: CASSSRDRGTDTQYF. CDR3 DNA: TGTGCCAGCAGTAGCAGGGACAGGGGAACAGATACGCAGTATTTT.

This clonotype was detected only a few times. The rearrangement links TRBV6-1 to TRBJ1-5; D might be TRBD1 (5 bases). Per the germline V gene, CDR1 is MNHNS and CDR2 is SASEGT. V lost 5 bases to trimming and J lost 4 bases, with 12 bases between them. This CDR3 region has 14 residues. The CDR3 protein is CASSYAGFNQPQHF. In DNA, the CDR3 is TGTGCCAGCAGTTACGCAGGGTTTAATCAGCCCCAGCATTTT.

The V and J genes are TRBV12-3 or TRBV12-4 and TRBJ1-2, with a weak D call TRBD1 (6 bases). V dropped 6 bases and J dropped 4 bases, with 18 bases sitting between them. CDR3 length equals 15 residues. CDR3 DNA: TGTGCCAGCAGCAACCTGGGGGCGCCGGGCTATGGCTACACCTTC. Translated, it gives CASSNLGAPGYGYTF.

This clonotype was observed a handful of times. The chain combines TRBV27 with TRBJ2-6, with D tentatively TRBD1 (5 bases). V was cut by 2 bases and J by 4 bases, with 9 bases left in between. In germline, CDR1 is MNHEY, CDR2 SMNVEV (reference sequence). CDR3 length equals 15 residues. CDR3 DNA: TGTGCCAGCAGTTTACAGGGAACGGGGGCCAACGTCCTGACTTTC. This gives the protein CASSLQGTGANVLTF.

This clonotype has ten or more counts. This chain connects TRBV7-2 to TRBJ1-4; D gene unclear. The CDR3 is made up of 13 amino acids. V was pared by 4 bases and J by 7 bases, with 10 bases between. Germline V gene sequence: CDR1 SGHTA, CDR2 FQGNSA. This CDR3 is CASSSYWGEKLFF. As DNA, the CDR3 is TGTGCCAGCAGCTCCTACTGGGGTGAAAAACTGTTTTTT. The full variable domain, in which reference TRBV7-2 and TRBJ1-4 provide the parts outside the CDR3, is GAGVSQSPSNKVTEKGKDVELRCDPISGHTALYWYRQSLGQGLEFLIYFQGNSAPDKSGLPSDRFSAERTGGSVSTLTIQRTQQEDSAVYLCASSSYWGEKLFFGSGTQLSVL.

The genes are TRBV7-6 and TRBJ2-1, with 8 bases lining up with TRBD1. Germline V gene lookup returns CDR1 SGHVS and CDR2 FNYEAQ. This CDR3 contains 14 residues. The trim removed 5 bases at V and 10 bases at J, leaving 10 bases unmatched. This CDR3 reads CASSQWTGTMEQFF. The CDR3 DNA reads TGTGCCAGCAGCCAATGGACAGGGACAATGGAGCAGTTCTTC.

For the CDR3, the DNA is TGTGCCAGCAGTTCAATACTAGCGGGGGGGCCCACCGGGGAGCTGTTTTTT. It specifies CASSSILAGGPTGELFF. The chain is built from TRBV27 and TRBJ2-2; TRBD2 matches at 13 bases. Germline CDR1 is MNHEY and CDR2 is SMNVEV (reference sequence). J lost 4 bases, V lost 4 bases, and 6 bases had no gene match. CDR3 length equals 17 residues.